The 2 T cell receptor beta chains below all came from one sample that was sequenced in a study of cytomegalovirus exposure and HLA in healthy donors (dated by TCRdb to the late 2010s). Library method: the immunoSEQ multiplex PCR assay. A mixture of 60 forward primers for TCR Vbeta segments and 13 reverse primers for TCR Jbeta segments was used in the multiplex PCR. This immuneACCESS table, as held by TCRdb, lists in-frame sequences with V and J called but not all clones. Of the missing ones, under half trace to an unresolved V gene in checked studies; the others have no known cause. The sample table holds approximately 68,000 clones, of which 75% were seen once. The ten largest clones represent about 8% of the sample. Specimen: PBMCs. The receptors shown here come from a woman aged 25 to 39 in good health and CMV-seropositive.

The chain recombines TRBV18 with TRBJ2-7; D uncertain. Trimming cost V 3 bases and J 0 bases, with 6 bases left between them. The CDR3 length is 13 residues. The V gene's germline CDR1 is KGHSH and CDR2 LQKENI. This CDR3 reads CASSPGFSYEQYF. CDR3 coding DNA: TGTGCCAGCTCACCCGGGTTCTCCTACGAGCAGTACTTC.

The J gene is TRBJ2-5, the V gene TRBV2; D is perhaps TRBD1 (5 bases). Germline lookup yields CDR1 SNHLY and CDR2 FYNNEI. Deletions cut 6 bases from V and 0 bases from J, with 14 bases between. The CDR3 runs to 15 residues. For the CDR3, the DNA is TGTGCCAGCAGGGTTAACAGGCAAAACCAAGAGACCCAGTACTTC. It translates to CASRVNRQNQETQYF.